This T cell receptor beta chain appears in the sequencing data of a study of T cells in Graves' hyperthyroidism and ophthalmopathy. Hyperthyroidism of Graves' type that showed no ophthalmopathy progression within 18 months was stable. Amplification of TCR beta CDR3 regions used RNA as the template. The primer set for the first-round RT-PCR of the TCR CDR3 was HTBI. TCRdb used MiXCR to reprocess the multiplex PCR reads, holding one entry per CDR3 protein. The table shows a few hundred thousand distinct CDR3 sequences, with around a fifth occurring only once. This clonotype was detected many times. The CDR3 extends over 18 amino acids. Trimming removed 3 bases from V and 5 bases from J; junction bases left unmatched: 10.

Material for sequencing was blood. The chain uses TRBV12-3 or TRBV12-4 and TRBJ2-5; 15 nucleotides agree with TRBD2. The sequence derives from a woman aged 50 to 60 with Graves' hyperthyroidism. The CDR3 protein is CASSLIRTSGGARETQYF. The CDR3 region has the DNA TGTGCCAGCAGTTTGATTAGGACTAGCGGGGGGGCCCGGGAGACCCAGTACTTC.